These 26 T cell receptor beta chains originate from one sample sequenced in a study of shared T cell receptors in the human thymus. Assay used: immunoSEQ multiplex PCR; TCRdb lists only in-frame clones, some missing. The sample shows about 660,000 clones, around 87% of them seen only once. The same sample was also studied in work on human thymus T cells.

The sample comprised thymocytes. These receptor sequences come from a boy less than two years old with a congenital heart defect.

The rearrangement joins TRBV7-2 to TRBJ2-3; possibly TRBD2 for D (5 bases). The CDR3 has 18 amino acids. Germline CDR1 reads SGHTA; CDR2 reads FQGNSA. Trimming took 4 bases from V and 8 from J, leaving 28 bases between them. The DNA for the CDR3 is TGTGCCAGCAGCTCCTATCCAGTGAGAGCGGCCCCGGATGGTACGCAGTATTTT. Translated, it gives CASSSYPVRAAPDGTQYF.

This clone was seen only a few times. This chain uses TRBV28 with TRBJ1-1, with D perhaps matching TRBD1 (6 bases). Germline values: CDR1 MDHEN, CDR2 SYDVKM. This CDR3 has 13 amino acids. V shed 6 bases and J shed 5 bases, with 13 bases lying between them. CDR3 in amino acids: CASSWGGTTEAFF. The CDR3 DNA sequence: TGTGCCAGCAGCTGGGGGGGCACGACTGAAGCTTTCTTT.

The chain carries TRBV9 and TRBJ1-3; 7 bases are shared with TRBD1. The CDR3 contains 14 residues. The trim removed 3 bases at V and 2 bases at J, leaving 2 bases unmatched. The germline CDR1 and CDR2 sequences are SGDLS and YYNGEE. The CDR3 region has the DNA TGTGCCAGCAGCGGAACAGGGGCTGGAAACACCATATATTTT. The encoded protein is CASSGTGAGNTIYF.

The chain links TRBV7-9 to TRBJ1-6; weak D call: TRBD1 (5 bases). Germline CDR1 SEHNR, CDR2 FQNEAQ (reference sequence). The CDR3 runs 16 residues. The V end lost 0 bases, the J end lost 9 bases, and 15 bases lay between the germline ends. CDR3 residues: CASSLALRQGGSPLHF. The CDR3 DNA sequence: TGTGCCAGCAGCTTAGCGCTCAGGCAGGGTGGTTCACCCCTCCACTTT.

This chain's CDR3 is CASSPGQGDRGNQPQHF. For the CDR3, the DNA is TGTGCCAGCAGCCCCGGACAGGGGGATCGGGGTAATCAGCCCCAGCATTTT. The chain combines TRBV27 with TRBJ1-5, with 10 bases fitting TRBD1. V lost 6 bases, J lost 4 bases, and 12 bases stayed unmatched. Germline CDR1 MNHEY, CDR2 SMNVEV (reference sequence). CDR3 length: 17 residues.

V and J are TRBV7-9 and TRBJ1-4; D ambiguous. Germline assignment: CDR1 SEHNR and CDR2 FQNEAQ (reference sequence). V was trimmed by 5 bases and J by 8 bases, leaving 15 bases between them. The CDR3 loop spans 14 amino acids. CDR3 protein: CASSIGEGIEKLFF. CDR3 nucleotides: TGTGCCAGCAGCATCGGGGAAGGTATCGAAAAACTGTTTTTT.

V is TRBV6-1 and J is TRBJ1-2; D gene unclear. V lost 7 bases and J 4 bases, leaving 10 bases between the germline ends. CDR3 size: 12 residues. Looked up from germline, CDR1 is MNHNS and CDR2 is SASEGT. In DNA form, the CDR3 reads TGTGCCAGCACCCGGAGAGGCTATGGCTACACCTTC. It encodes CASTRRGYGYTF.

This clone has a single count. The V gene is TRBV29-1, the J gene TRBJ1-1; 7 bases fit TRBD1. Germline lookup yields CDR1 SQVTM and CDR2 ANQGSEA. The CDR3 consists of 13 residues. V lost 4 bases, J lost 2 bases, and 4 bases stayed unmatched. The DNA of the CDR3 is TGCAGCGTTGGAACAGGGGTTAACACTGAAGCTTTCTTT. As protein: CSVGTGVNTEAFF.

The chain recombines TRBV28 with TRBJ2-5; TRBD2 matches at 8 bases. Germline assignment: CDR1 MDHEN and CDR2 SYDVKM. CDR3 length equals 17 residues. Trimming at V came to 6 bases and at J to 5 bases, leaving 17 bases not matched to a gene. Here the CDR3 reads CASSLTSKGGRWETQYF. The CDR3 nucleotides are TGTGCCAGCAGCTTAACCTCAAAGGGCGGGAGGTGGGAGACCCAGTACTTC.

Written as DNA, the CDR3 is TGCGCCAGCAGCCCGTCGGGGGGCGCCCACTATGGCTACACCTTC. Amino acids: CASSPSGGAHYGYTF. V and J are TRBV4-3 and TRBJ1-2, with D perhaps TRBD1 (6 bases). This CDR3 has 15 amino acids. The ends were cut back, 4 bases at V and 3 bases at J, with 15 bases in the middle. In germline, CDR1 is LGHNA, CDR2 YSLEER.

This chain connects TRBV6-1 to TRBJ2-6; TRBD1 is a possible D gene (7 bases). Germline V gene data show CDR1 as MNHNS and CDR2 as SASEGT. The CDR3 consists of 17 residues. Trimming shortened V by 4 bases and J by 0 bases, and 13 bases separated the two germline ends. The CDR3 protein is CASSGGTVSSGANVLTF. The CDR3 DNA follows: TGTGCCAGCAGTGGCGGGACAGTCTCCTCTGGGGCCAACGTCCTGACTTTC.

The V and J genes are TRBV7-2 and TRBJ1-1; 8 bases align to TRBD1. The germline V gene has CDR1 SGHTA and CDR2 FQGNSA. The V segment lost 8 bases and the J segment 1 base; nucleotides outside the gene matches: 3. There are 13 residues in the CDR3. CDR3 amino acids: CASGQGGNTEAFF. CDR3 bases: TGTGCCAGCGGACAGGGAGGGAACACTGAAGCTTTCTTT. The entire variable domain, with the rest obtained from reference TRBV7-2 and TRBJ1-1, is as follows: GAGVSQSPSNKVTEKGKDVELRCDPISGHTALYWYRQSLGQGLEFLIYFQGNSAPDKSGLPSDRFSAERTGGSVSTLTIQRTQQEDSAVYLCASGQGGNTEAFFGQGTRLTVV.

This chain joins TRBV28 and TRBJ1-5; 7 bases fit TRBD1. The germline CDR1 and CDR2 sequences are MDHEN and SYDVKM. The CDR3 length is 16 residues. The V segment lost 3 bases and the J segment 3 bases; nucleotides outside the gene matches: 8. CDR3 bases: TGTGCCAGCAGTTTCGACAGGGTAAAAGCCAATCAGCCCCAGCATTTT. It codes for CASSFDRVKANQPQHF.

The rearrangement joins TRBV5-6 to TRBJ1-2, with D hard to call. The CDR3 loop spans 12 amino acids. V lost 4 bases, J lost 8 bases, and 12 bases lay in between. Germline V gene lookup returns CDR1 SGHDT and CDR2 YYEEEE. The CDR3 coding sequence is TGTGCCAGCAGCCGAATTTGGGAGGGCTACACCTTC. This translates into CASSRIWEGYTF.

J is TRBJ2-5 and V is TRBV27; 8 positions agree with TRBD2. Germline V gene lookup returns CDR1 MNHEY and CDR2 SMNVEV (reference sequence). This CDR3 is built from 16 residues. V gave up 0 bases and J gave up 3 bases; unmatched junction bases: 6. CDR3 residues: CASSLSLAGTEETQYF. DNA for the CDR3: TGTGCCAGCAGTTTATCGTTAGCGGGAACAGAAGAGACCCAGTACTTC.

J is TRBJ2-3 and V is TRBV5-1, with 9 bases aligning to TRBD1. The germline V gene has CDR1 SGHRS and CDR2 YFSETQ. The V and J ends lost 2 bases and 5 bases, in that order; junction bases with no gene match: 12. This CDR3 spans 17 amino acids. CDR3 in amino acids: CASSFLKGQGTEDTQYF. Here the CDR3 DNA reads TGCGCCAGCAGCTTTCTGAAGGGACAGGGAACAGAAGATACGCAGTATTTT.

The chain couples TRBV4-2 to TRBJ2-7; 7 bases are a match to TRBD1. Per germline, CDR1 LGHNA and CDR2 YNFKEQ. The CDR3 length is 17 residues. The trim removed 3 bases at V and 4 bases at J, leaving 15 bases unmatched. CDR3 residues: CASSQGRGQLNSYEQYF. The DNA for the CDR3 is TGTGCCAGCAGCCAGGGCCGGGGACAGCTAAATAGTTACGAGCAGTACTTC.

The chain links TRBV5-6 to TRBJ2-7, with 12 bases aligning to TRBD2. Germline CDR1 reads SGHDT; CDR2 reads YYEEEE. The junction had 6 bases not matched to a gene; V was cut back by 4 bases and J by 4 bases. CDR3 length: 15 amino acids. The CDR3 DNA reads TGTGCCAGCAGCCCGAGGACTAGCGGGGAGTACGAGCAGTACTTC. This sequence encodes CASSPRTSGEYEQYF.

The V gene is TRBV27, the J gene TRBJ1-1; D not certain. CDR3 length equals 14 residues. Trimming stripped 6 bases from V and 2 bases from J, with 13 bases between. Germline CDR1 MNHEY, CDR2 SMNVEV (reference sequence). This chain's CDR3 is CASRKQSGNTEAFF. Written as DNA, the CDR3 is TGTGCCAGCAGAAAACAAAGCGGAAACACTGAAGCTTTCTTT.

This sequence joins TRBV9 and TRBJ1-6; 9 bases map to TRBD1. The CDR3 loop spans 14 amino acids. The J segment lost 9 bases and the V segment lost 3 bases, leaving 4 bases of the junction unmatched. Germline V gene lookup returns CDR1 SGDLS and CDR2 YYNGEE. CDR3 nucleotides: TGTGCCAGCAGCGCGGGGACAGGGTTTTCACCCCTCCACTTT. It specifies CASSAGTGFSPLHF.

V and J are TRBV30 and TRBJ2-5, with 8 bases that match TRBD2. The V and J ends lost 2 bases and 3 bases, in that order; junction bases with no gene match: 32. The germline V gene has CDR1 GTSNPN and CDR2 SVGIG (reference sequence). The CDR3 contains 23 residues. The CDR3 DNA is TGTGCCTGGAGTCGAGCTCGACGGACACTGGGCGGTTGGCGGGAGGTCATAGAAGAGACCCAGTACTTC. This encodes CAWSRARRTLGGWREVIEETQYF.

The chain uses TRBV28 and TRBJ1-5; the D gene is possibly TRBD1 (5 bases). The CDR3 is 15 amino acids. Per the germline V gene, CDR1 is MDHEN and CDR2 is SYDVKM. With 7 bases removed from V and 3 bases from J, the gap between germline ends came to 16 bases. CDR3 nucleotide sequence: TGTGCCAGCATCCGAGTGGGGCAGAACAATCAGCCCCAGCATTTT. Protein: CASIRVGQNNQPQHF.

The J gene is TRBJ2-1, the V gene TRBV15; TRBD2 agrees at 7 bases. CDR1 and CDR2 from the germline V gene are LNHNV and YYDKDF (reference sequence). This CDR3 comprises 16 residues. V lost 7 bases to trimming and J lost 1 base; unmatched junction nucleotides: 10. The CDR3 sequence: CATNTQRDGSYNEQFF. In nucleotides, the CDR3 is TGTGCCACCAACACGCAGCGGGATGGGTCCTACAATGAGCAGTTCTTC.

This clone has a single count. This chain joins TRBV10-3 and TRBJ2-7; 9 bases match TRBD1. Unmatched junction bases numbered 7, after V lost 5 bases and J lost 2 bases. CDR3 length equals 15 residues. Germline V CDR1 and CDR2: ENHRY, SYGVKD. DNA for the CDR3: TGTGCCATCAGTCCCCGGGACAGGGAAACCTACGAGCAGTACTTC. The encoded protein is CAISPRDRETYEQYF.

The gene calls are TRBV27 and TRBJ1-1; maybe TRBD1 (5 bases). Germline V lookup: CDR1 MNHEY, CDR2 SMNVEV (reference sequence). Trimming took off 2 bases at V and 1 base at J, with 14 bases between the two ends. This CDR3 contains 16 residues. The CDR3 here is CASSLAGPPKNTEAFF. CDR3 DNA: TGTGCCAGCAGTTTAGCAGGGCCTCCGAAGAACACTGAAGCTTTCTTT.

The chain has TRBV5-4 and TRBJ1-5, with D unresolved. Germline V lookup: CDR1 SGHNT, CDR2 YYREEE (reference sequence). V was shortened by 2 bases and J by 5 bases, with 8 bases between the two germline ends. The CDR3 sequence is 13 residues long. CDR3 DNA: TGTGCCAGCAGCTTCGGGAGCGATCAGCCCCAGCATTTT. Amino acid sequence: CASSFGSDQPQHF. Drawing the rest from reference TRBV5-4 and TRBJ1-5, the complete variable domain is ETGVTQSPTHLIKTRGQQVTLRCSSQSGHNTVSWYQQALGQGPQFIFQYYREEENGRGNFPPRFSGLQFPNYSSELNVNALELDDSALYLCASSFGSDQPQHFGDGTRLSIL.